This T cell receptor beta chain was found in a study of metastatic and nonmetastatic thyroid tumors. Via MiXCR, TCRdb re-called the PCR reads. The sample lists approximately 17,000 clones, about 25% occurring once. Of note for this clone: No antigen is known for it. At one end, the junction sequence differs from germline, possibly due to a read error. Within the sample, other DNA sequences also encode this same CDR3.

General observations from the study: It was reportedly found that TCR beta diversity was significantly higher in malignant thyroid tumors than in benign nodules, a difference seen in both blood and tumor samples.

No treatment had been given to any patient before thyroid surgery. The CDR3 contains 15 residues. The germline V gene encodes CDR1 MNHNS and CDR2 SASEGT. What was sequenced was blood. The V gene is TRBV6-1, the J gene TRBJ1-2; 8 bases match TRBD1. This TCR derives from a male donor with papillary thyroid cancer or a benign thyroid nodule (not recorded which). Some clones in this sample may be carry-over from other donors' samples. The CDR3 spells CASSTRTGKAYGYTF. The CDR3 DNA is TGTGCCAGCAGTACACGGACAGGGAAGGCATATGGCTACACATTT.